The clone carrying this T cell receptor beta chain was observed many times. This record comes from a study of T-cell reconstitution after alpha-beta-depleted transplantation in children. Molecular barcoding with unique molecular identifiers was used for the TCRbeta library. TCRdb recomputed calls from the PCR reads with MiXCR, one row per CDR3 protein. The data hold about 340,000 distinct CDR3 sequences, with about 14% observed a single time. CDR1 and CDR2 (germline): SGHVS, FQNEAQ. This CDR3 spans 14 amino acids. V was cut by 1 base and J by 5 bases, with 9 bases left in between. The TCR was taken from a human donor who donated a stem cell graft to a child with Fanconi anemia. The V call is TRBV7-8, the J call TRBJ2-1, with D uncertain. The input for sequencing was PBMCs, taken from the stem cell graft. The CDR3: CASSLGPVDNEQFF. As DNA, the CDR3 is TGTGCCAGCAGCTTAGGGCCGGTAGACAATGAGCAGTTCTTC.